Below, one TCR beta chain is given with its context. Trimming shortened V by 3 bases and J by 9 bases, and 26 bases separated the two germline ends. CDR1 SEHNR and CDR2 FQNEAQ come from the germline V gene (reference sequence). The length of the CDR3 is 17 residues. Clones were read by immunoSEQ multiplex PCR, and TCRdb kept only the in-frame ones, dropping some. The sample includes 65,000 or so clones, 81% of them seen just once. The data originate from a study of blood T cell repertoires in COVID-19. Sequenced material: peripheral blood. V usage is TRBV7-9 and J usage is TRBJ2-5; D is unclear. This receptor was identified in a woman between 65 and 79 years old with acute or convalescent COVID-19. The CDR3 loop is CASSFFPVGLKSMPQYF. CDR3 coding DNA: TGTGCCAGCAGCTTTTTCCCCGTGGGCCTAAAAAGTATGCCCCAGTACTTC.